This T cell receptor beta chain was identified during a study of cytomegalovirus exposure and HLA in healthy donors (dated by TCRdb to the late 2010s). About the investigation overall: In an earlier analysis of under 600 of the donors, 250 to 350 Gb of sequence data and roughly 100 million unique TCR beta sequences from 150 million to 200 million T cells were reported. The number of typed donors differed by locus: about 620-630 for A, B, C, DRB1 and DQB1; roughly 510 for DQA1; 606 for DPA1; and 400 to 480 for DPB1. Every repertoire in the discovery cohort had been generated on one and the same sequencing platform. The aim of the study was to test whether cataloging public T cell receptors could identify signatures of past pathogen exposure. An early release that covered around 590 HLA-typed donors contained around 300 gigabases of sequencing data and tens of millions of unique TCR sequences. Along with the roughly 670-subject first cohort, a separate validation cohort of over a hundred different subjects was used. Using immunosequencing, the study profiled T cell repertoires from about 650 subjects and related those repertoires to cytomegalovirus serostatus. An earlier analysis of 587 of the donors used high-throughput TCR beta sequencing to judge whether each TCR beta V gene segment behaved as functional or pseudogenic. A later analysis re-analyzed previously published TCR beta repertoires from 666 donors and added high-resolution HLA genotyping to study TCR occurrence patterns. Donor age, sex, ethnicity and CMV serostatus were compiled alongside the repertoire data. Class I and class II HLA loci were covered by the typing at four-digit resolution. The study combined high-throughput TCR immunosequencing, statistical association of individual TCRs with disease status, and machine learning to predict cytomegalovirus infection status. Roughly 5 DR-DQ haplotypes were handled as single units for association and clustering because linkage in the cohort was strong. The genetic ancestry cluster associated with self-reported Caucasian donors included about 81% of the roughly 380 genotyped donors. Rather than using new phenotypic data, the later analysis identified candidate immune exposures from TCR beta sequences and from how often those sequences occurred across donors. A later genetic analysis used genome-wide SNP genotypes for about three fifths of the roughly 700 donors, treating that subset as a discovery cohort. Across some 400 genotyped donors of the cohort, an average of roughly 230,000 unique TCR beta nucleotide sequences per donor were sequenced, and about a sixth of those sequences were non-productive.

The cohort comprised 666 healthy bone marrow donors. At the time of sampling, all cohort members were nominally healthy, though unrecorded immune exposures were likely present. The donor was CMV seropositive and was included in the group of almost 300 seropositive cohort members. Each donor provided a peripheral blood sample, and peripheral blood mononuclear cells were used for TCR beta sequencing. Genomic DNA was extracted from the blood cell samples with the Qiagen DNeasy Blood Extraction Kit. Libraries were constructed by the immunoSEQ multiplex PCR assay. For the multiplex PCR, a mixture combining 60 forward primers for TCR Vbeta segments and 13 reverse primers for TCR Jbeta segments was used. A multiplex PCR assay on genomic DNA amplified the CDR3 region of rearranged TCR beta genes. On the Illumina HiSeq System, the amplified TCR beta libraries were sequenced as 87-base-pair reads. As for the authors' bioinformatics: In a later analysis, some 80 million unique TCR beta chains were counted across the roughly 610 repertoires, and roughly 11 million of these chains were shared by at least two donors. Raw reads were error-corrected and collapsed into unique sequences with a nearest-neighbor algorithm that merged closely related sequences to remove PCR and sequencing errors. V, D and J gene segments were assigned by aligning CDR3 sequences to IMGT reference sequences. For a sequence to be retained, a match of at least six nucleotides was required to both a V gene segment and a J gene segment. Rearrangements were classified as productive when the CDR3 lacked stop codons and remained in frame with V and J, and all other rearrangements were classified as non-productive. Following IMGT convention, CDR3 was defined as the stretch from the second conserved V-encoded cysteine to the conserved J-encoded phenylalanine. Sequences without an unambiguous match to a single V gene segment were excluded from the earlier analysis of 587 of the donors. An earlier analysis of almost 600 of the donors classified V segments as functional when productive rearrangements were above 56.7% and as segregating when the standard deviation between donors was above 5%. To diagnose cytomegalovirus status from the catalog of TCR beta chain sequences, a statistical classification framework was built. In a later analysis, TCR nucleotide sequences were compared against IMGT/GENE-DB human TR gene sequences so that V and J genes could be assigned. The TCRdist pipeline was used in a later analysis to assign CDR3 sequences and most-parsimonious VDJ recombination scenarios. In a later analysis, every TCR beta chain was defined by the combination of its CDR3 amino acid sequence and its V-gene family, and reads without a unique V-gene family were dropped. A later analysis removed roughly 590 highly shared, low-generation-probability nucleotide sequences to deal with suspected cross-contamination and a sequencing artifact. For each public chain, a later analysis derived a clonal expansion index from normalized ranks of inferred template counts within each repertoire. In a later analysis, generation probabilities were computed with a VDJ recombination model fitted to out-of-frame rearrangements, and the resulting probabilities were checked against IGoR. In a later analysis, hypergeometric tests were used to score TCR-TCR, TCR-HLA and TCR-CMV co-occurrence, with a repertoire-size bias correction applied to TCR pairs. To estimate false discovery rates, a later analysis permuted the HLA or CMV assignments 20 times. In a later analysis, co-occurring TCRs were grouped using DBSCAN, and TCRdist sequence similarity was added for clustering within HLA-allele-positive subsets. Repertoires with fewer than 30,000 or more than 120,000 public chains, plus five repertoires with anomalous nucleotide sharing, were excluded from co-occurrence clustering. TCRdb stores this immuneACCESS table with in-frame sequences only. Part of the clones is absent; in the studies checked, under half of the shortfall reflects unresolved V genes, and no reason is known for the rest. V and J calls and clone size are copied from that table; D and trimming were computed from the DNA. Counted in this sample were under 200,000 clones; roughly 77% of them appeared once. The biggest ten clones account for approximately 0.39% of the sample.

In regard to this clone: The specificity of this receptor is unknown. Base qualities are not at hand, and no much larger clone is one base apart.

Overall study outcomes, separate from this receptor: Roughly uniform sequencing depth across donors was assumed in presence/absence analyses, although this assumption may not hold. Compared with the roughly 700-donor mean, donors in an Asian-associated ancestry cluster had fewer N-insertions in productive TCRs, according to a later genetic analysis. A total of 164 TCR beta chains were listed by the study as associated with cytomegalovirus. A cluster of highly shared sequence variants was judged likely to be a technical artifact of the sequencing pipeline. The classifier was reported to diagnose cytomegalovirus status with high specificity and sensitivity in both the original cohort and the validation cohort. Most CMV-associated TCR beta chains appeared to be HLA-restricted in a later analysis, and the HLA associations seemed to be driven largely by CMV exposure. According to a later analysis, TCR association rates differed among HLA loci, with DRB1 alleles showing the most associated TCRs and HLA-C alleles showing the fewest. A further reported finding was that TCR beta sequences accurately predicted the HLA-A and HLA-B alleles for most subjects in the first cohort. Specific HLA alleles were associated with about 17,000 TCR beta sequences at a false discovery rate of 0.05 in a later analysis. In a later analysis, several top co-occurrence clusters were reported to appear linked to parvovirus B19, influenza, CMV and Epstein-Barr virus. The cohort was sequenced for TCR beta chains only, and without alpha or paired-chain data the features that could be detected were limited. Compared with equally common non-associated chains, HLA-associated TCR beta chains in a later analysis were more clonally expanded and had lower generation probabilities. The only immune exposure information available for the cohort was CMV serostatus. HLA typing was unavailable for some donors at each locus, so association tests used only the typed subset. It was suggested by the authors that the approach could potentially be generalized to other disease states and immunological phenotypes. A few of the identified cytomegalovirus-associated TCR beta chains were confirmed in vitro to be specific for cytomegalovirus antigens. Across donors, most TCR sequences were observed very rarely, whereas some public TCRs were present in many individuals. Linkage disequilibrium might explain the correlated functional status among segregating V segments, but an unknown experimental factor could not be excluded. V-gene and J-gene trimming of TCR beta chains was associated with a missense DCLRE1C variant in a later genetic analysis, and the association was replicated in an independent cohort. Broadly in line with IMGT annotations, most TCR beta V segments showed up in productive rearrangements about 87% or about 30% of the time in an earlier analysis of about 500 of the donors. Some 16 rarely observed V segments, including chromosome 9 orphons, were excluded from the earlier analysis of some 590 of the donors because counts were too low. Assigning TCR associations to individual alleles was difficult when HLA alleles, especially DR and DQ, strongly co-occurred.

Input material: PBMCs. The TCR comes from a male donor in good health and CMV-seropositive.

At the DNA level, the sequence is TGTGCCAGCAGCCACCACCCTAGGGGCAAAAGTGCAGATACGCAGTATTTT. The encoded protein is CASSHHPRGKSADTQYF. The sequence joins TRBV9 to TRBJ2-3, and perhaps TRBD1 as D gene, on 5 matching bases. The germline V gene gives CDR1 as SGDLS and CDR2 as YYNGEE. From the cysteine up to the phenylalanine, the CDR3 has a length of 17 residues. The CDR3 DNA has 51 bases and is translated from base 1. V was cut back by 4 bases and J by 4 bases, leaving a gap of 22 bases between them.